These 12 T cell receptor beta chains share one sample of origin, sequenced in a study of yellow fever vaccine responses in identical twins. TCRdb called the RT-PCR reads again in MiXCR, with one record for every CDR3 protein. Among about 17,000 distinct CDR3 sequences listed, roughly 75% were seen once. Material: T cells from blood (PBMCs), unsorted or a sorted subset (not recorded which), obtained before or after yellow fever vaccination (not recorded which). These receptors all come from a woman younger than 35 who received the yellow fever vaccine.

This clonotype appeared a single time. An end of the junction does not agree with germline; a read error may underlie this. The rearrangement links TRBV29-1 to TRBJ2-1; D is possibly TRBD2 (5 bases). The CDR3 has 9 residues. Germline V CDR1 and CDR2: SQVTM, ANQGSEA. CDR3 in amino acids: CSERTEPDF. In DNA form, the CDR3 reads TGCAGCGAAAGGACTGAACCAGATTTC.

Concerning this clonotype itself: An end of the junction differs from the germline gene, which may be a read error. The genes are TRBV2 and TRBJ2-5; a possible D gene is TRBD1 (5 bases). The CDR3 runs to 15 residues. CDR1 and CDR2 (germline): SNHLY, FYNNEI. DNA of the CDR3: TGTGCCAGCAGCGAAGGGGTAGCTAACCAAGAGACCCAGTACTTC. Amino acid sequence: CASSEGVANQETQYF.

This clonotype was observed once. The chain uses TRBV24-1 and TRBJ2-3; a weak D match, TRBD2 (6 bases). The CDR3 totals 13 residues. The V gene's germline CDR1 is KGHDR and CDR2 SFDVKD. Trimming left V 5 bases short and J 7 bases short, with 12 bases between. In DNA, the CDR3 is TGTGCCACCAGTGTTCGGGAGCCCAATACGCAGTATTTT. It specifies CATSVREPNTQYF.

This chain links TRBV7-7 with TRBJ1-1, with D unresolved. Deletions cut 5 bases from V and 3 bases from J, with 10 bases between. Germline V gene lookup returns CDR1 SSHAT and CDR2 FNYEAQ (reference sequence). The CDR3 extends over 13 amino acids. Here the CDR3 reads CASSLRLDTEAFF. Here the CDR3 DNA reads TGTGCCAGCAGCCTACGACTGGACACTGAAGCTTTCTTT. The whole variable domain, remainder taken from reference TRBV7-7 and TRBJ1-1, is GAGVSQSPRYKVTKRGQDVTLRCDPISSHATLYWYQQALGQGPEFLTYFNYEAQPDKSGLPSDRFSAERPEGSISTLTIQRTEQRDSAMYRCASSLRLDTEAFFGQGTRLTVV.

The V gene is TRBV11-1, the J gene TRBJ2-1; possibly TRBD1 for D (6 bases). V gave up 1 base and J gave up 3 bases, with 10 bases separating them. The CDR3 loop spans 15 amino acids. The germline V gene has CDR1 SGHAT and CDR2 FQDESV (reference sequence). CDR3 DNA: TGTGCCAGCAGCTTAGTGGGACACTACTACAATGAGCAGTTCTTC. Protein: CASSLVGHYYNEQFF.

This clonotype has just a few counts. CDR3: CASSSPIGLQETQYF. CDR3 nucleotide sequence: TGTGCCAGCAGCTCGCCTATCGGACTCCAAGAGACCCAGTACTTC. The gene calls are TRBV7-9 and TRBJ2-5, with a possible D match to TRBD2 (5 bases). The CDR3 runs to 15 residues. Per the germline V gene, CDR1 is SEHNR and CDR2 is FQNEAQ (reference sequence). Trimming shortened V by 4 bases and J by 1 base, and 13 bases separated the two germline ends. Drawing the rest from reference TRBV7-9 and TRBJ2-5, the complete variable domain is DTGVSQNPRHKITKRGQNVTFRCDPISEHNRLYWYRQTLGQGPEFLTYFQNEAQLEKSRLLSDRFSAERPKGSFSTLEIQRTEQGDSAMYLCASSSPIGLQETQYFGPGTRLLVL.

The rearrangement joins TRBV2 to TRBJ1-1; D is perhaps TRBD1 (5 bases). Germline V gives CDR1 SNHLY, CDR2 FYNNEI. V lost 7 bases and J 1 base, leaving 10 bases between the germline ends. The CDR3 has 13 residues. The CDR3 nucleotides read TGTGCCAGCAAGGCCAGGGAGAACACTGAAGCTTTCTTT. Its protein product is CASKARENTEAFF.

This clonotype was seen once. CDR3 protein: CASSQDGPRDNEQFF. For the CDR3, the DNA is TGTGCCAGCAGCCAAGATGGGCCCAGAGACAATGAGCAGTTCTTC. V and J are TRBV3-1 and TRBJ2-1; D is uncertain. Trimming took off 0 bases at V and 5 bases at J, with 11 bases between the two ends. Germline V CDR1 and CDR2: LGHDT, YNNKEL (reference sequence). The CDR3 spans 15 residues.

This clonotype was detected only once. The V call is TRBV11-3, the J call TRBJ2-1; D is perhaps TRBD1 (6 bases). Trimming removed 5 bases from V and 9 bases from J, with 20 bases in between. The germline V gene has CDR1 SGHNT and CDR2 YENEEA. CDR3 length: 15 residues. The CDR3 coding sequence is TGTGCCAGCAGCAAGGACAGCGGAGGATCCGGTGAGCAGTTCTTC. This sequence encodes CASSKDSGGSGEQFF.

This chain connects TRBV29-1 to TRBJ2-1; 9 bases match TRBD1. Germline V gene sequence: CDR1 SQVTM, CDR2 ANQGSEA. V lost 3 bases to trimming and J lost 6 bases; unmatched junction nucleotides: 9. The CDR3 is 15 amino acids. The CDR3 nucleotides read TGCAGCGTTGATAAGGGACAGGGAATATTCAATGAGCAGTTCTTC. Protein sequence: CSVDKGQGIFNEQFF.

CDR3 nucleotides: TGTGCCAGCAGCTCGGACAGTCAAAATCAGCCCCAGCATTTT. As protein: CASSSDSQNQPQHF. V and J are TRBV13 and TRBJ1-5; perhaps TRBD1 as D (6 bases). Trimming shortened V by 4 bases and J by 4 bases, and 11 bases separated the two germline ends. Germline CDR1 is PRHDT and CDR2 is FYEKMQ (reference sequence). The CDR3 has 14 amino acids.

Here the CDR3 reads CASSLGTGGEQYV. CDR3 nucleotide sequence: TGTGCCAGCAGTTTAGGGACAGGGGGCGAGCAGTACGTC. The rearrangement joins TRBV28 to TRBJ2-7; 11 bases line up with TRBD1. The CDR3 is 13 residues long. Germline CDR1 and CDR2: MDHEN and SYDVKM. V trimming: 2 bases; J trimming: 6 bases; junction bases outside the gene matches: 0.